This T cell receptor beta chain was recorded in a study of blood T cell repertoires in COVID-19. Study-level background: PBMCs, B-cell-depleted T cells, or T cells were the source of the cDNA or gDNA that made up the material.

Original handling: How many nucleated cells were present was estimated from reference gene primer amplification. Some clones are missing from TCRdb's copy, which holds only in-frame ones; the method was immunoSEQ multiplex PCR. Clonal size and the V and J genes are those of that table, whereas D and trimming came from the DNA. The repertoire consists of approximately 130,000 clones, with more than 80% occurring once and the leading ten covering about 4.3%. This CDR3 has 16 amino acids. CDR1 SGHTA and CDR2 FQGNSA come from the germline V gene. V trimming: 1 base; J trimming: 7 bases; junction bases outside the gene matches: 5.

The rearrangement links TRBV7-2 to TRBJ1-6; 9 positions match TRBD1. The TCR comes from a human donor in a cohort sampled during active COVID-19. What was sequenced was peripheral blood. The CDR3 loop is CASSLEDRGLNSPLHF. In nucleotides, the CDR3 is TGTGCCAGCAGCTTAGAGGACAGGGGATTGAATTCACCCCTCCACTTT.